Shown below are 29 T cell receptor beta chains from a single sample sequenced in a study of beta chain features in type 1 diabetes. TCRB transcripts that were expressed got sequenced, as all of the isolated RNA had been reverse transcribed. Profiling relied on immunoSEQ multiplex PCR, and the TCRdb table lists in-frame clones only, not all of them. The sample shows 620,000 or so clones, roughly 16% of them seen only once. The sample consisted of naive CD4+ T cells from blood. The receptors derive from a man aged 18 to 30 in good health.

This chain uses TRBV7-2 with TRBJ1-2; D call uncertain. The CDR3 sequence is 13 residues long. V was trimmed by 5 bases and J by 8 bases, leaving 15 bases between them. Germline V gene data show CDR1 as SGHTA and CDR2 as FQGNSA. CDR3: CASSEPLIRGYTF. DNA of the CDR3: TGTGCCAGCAGCGAGCCCTTGATCCGGGGCTACACCTTC.

The V call is TRBV7-3, the J call TRBJ2-7; unclear D gene. Trimming pared 2 bases from V and 3 bases from J, leaving 14 bases between. Germline V gene sequence: CDR1 SGHTA, CDR2 FQGTGA. This CDR3 has 15 amino acids. CDR3 protein: CASSLATVPNYEQYF. CDR3 DNA: TGTGCCAGCAGCTTAGCGACGGTCCCAAACTACGAGCAGTACTTC.

This clone was detected a few times. V usage is TRBV9 and J usage is TRBJ1-1; D may be TRBD1 (5 bases). Between the trimmed V and J ends, which lost 5 bases and 1 base, there was a span of 21 bases. The CDR3 sequence is 17 residues long. In germline, CDR1 is SGDLS, CDR2 YYNGEE. DNA for the CDR3: TGTGCCAGCAGAAGACAGATACCGCCAAGGAGGAACACTGAAGCTTTCTTT. It yields the protein CASRRQIPPRRNTEAFF.

J is TRBJ1-1 and V is TRBV2; D ambiguous. The CDR3 extends over 13 amino acids. V lost 3 bases to trimming and J lost 0 bases, with 5 bases between them. The germline CDR1 and CDR2 sequences are SNHLY and FYNNEI. The CDR3 loop is CASSEELNTEAFF. The CDR3 DNA is TGTGCCAGCAGTGAGGAACTGAACACTGAAGCTTTCTTT.

This clone was observed many times. V gene TRBV10-3 combines with J gene TRBJ2-4; no firm D call. The CDR3 has 15 amino acids. The germline V gene has CDR1 ENHRY and CDR2 SYGVKD. Between the trimmed V and J ends, which lost 3 bases and 0 bases, there was a span of 9 bases. CDR3 loop: CAISDTSKAKNIQYF. The CDR3 DNA reads as TGTGCCATCAGTGATACATCCAAAGCCAAAAACATTCAGTACTTC.

This clone has just a few counts. This CDR3 reads CASSTPRGRADTQYF. The CDR3 DNA is TGTGCCAGCAGCACCCCTAGGGGGAGAGCGGATACGCAGTATTTT. This rearrangement joins TRBV7-9 to TRBJ2-3; TRBD1 might be the D (6 bases). Per the germline V gene, CDR1 is SEHNR and CDR2 is FQNEAQ (reference sequence). The CDR3 covers 15 residues. The germline V and J ends were trimmed by 5 bases and 6 bases, with 18 bases remaining between them.

The rearrangement joins TRBV30 to TRBJ2-7; D not resolved. V was shortened by 4 bases and J by 6 bases, with 22 bases between the two germline ends. The CDR3 spans 15 residues. Germline V gene sequence: CDR1 GTSNPN, CDR2 SVGIG (reference sequence). The CDR3 spells CAWMPPGSPVVEQYF. The CDR3 region has the DNA TGTGCCTGGATGCCCCCTGGCAGCCCCGTCGTCGAGCAGTACTTC.

V and J are TRBV25-1 and TRBJ1-6, with 7 nucleotides matching TRBD1. The CDR3 consists of 15 residues. Germline-derived CDR1 and CDR2 are MGHDK and SYGVNS. With V trimmed by 6 bases and J by 4 bases, 6 bases remained unmatched. The CDR3 DNA sequence: TGTGCCAGCAGAGTACCGGGACAGTATAATTCACCCCTCCACTTT. Protein: CASRVPGQYNSPLHF.

The V and J genes are TRBV5-4 and TRBJ2-1, with 8 bases fitting TRBD2. This CDR3 is built from 14 residues. The V gene's germline CDR1 is SGHNT and CDR2 YYREEE (reference sequence). The V and J ends lost 4 bases and 7 bases, in that order; junction bases with no gene match: 7. The CDR3 DNA reads as TGTGCCAGCAGCACTTCCGGGGGGGCGAATGAGCAGTTCTTC. The encoded protein is CASSTSGGANEQFF.

This chain links TRBV15 with TRBJ1-2; weak D call: TRBD1 (5 bases). V was pared by 1 base and J by 1 base, with 13 bases between. CDR1 and CDR2 from the germline V gene are LNHNV and YYDKDF (reference sequence). This CDR3 is built from 16 residues. The CDR3 here is CATSRVTAQFNYGYTF. Here the CDR3 DNA reads TGTGCCACCAGCAGAGTGACAGCTCAATTTAACTATGGCTACACCTTC.

J is TRBJ2-1 and V is TRBV5-1; TRBD2 matches 9 bases. The germline V gene encodes CDR1 SGHRS and CDR2 YFSETQ. The V segment lost 4 bases and the J segment 9 bases; nucleotides outside the gene matches: 8. This CDR3 is 14 amino acids long. As DNA, the CDR3 is TGCGCCAGCAGCCCAGGGACTAGCAACTCTGAGCAGTTCTTC. It yields the protein CASSPGTSNSEQFF.

This chain uses TRBV7-3 with TRBJ2-7, with no clear D. CDR3 size: 12 residues. V was shortened by 5 bases and J by 3 bases, with 8 bases between the two germline ends. Looked up from germline, CDR1 is SGHTA and CDR2 is FQGTGA. The CDR3 loop reads CASSPDGYEQYF. For the CDR3, the DNA is TGTGCCAGCAGCCCCGACGGCTACGAGCAGTACTTC.

J is TRBJ2-7 and V is TRBV14, with 8 bases aligning to TRBD2. The J segment lost 4 bases and the V segment lost 0 bases, leaving 11 bases of the junction unmatched. The CDR3 sequence is 17 residues long. Germline CDR1 reads SGHDN; CDR2 reads FVKESK. The CDR3 coding sequence is TGTGCCAGCAGCCAAGATCAGGGGCTAGCGGGCGTTTACGAGCAGTACTTC. This translates into CASSQDQGLAGVYEQYF.

The CDR3 DNA sequence: TGTGCCAGCAGCACTTTCGGGACAAGCTCCTACGAGCAGTACTTC. Encoded protein: CASSTFGTSSYEQYF. The rearrangement joins TRBV9 to TRBJ2-7; possible D gene TRBD1, 6 bases. V lost 4 bases to trimming and J lost 0 bases, with 14 bases between them. CDR3 length: 15 amino acids. From germline, CDR1 is SGDLS and CDR2 YYNGEE.

This sequence joins TRBV27 and TRBJ1-5; D not certain. Germline-derived CDR1 and CDR2 are MNHEY and SMNVEV (reference sequence). Trimming stripped 2 bases from V and 6 bases from J, with 11 bases between. The CDR3 has 14 amino acids. The chain's CDR3 is CASSLILGSQPQHF. In DNA form, the CDR3 reads TGTGCCAGCAGTTTAATTCTAGGGAGTCAGCCCCAGCATTTT.

In DNA, the CDR3 is TGTGCCAGCAGCTTTAAGGGAACTGAAGCTTTCTTT. This sequence encodes CASSFKGTEAFF. V is TRBV27 and J is TRBJ1-1; D unclear. The V gene's germline CDR1 is MNHEY and CDR2 SMNVEV (reference sequence). The CDR3 consists of 12 residues. Trimming stripped 6 bases from V and 5 bases from J, with 10 bases between.

In this sample, this clone turned up a few times. The chain employs TRBV7-2 and TRBJ2-7; no clear D. Germline V gene data show CDR1 as SGHTA and CDR2 as FQGNSA. The ends were cut back, 3 bases at V and 0 bases at J, with 15 bases in the middle. This CDR3 contains 16 residues. The CDR3 nucleotides read TGTGCCAGCAGCTTGGCGGTTAGGAAGGGCTCCTACGAGCAGTACTTC. As protein: CASSLAVRKGSYEQYF. The complete variable domain, with remaining parts taken from reference TRBV7-2 and TRBJ2-7, reads GAGVSQSPSNKVTEKGKDVELRCDPISGHTALYWYRQSLGQGLEFLIYFQGNSAPDKSGLPSDRFSAERTGGSVSTLTIQRTQQEDSAVYLCASSLAVRKGSYEQYFGPGTRLTVT.

The chain links TRBV21-1 to TRBJ1-4; the table's D call of TRBD1 was not tested on the DNA. TRBV21-1 is a listed pseudogene. The CDR3 spans 16 residues. This CDR3 is CASNQPPGVGNEKLFF. DNA of the CDR3: TGTGCCAGCAACCAACCGCCAGGGGTGGGTAATGAAAAACTGTTTTTT.

The V and J genes are TRBV6-1 and TRBJ2-1, with TRBD1 matching 8 bases. The CDR3 has 14 residues. Germline V CDR1 and CDR2: MNHNS, SASEGT. The ends lost 9 bases at V and 2 bases at J; junction bases unmatched: 6. This chain's CDR3 is CASLDRAAYNEQFF. CDR3 coding DNA: TGTGCCAGTTTGGACAGGGCCGCCTACAATGAGCAGTTCTTC.

This clone has only a few counts. CDR3 amino acids: CASSELAGGGETQYF. CDR3 bases: TGTGCCAGCAGTGAACTAGCGGGGGGAGGAGAGACCCAGTACTTC. J is TRBJ2-5 and V is TRBV2; the match to TRBD2 covers 11 bases. Germline assignment: CDR1 SNHLY and CDR2 FYNNEI. The CDR3 is made up of 15 amino acids. The V and J ends lost 2 bases and 4 bases, in that order; junction bases with no gene match: 3.

The chain combines TRBV19 with TRBJ2-5; 9 nucleotides line up with TRBD1. CDR1 LNHDA and CDR2 SQIVND come from the germline V gene (reference sequence). V was pared by 0 bases and J by 5 bases, with 4 bases of the junction left unmatched. This CDR3 has 15 amino acids. The CDR3 nucleotides read TGTGCCAGTAGTATAGATCGGGACAGGGTTGAGACCCAGTACTTC. Its translation: CASSIDRDRVETQYF.

The chain joins TRBV30 to TRBJ2-7, with a tentative D call TRBD1 (5 bases). Deletions cut 0 bases from V and 0 bases from J, with 12 bases between. Germline CDR1 and CDR2: GTSNPN and SVGIG (reference sequence). The CDR3 length is 15 residues. CDR3 residues: CAWSVRGRASYEQYF. CDR3 nucleotides: TGTGCCTGGAGTGTACGTGGCAGGGCCTCCTACGAGCAGTACTTC.

This clone came up a few times. V and J are TRBV7-3 and TRBJ2-5; D not resolved. The germline V gene has CDR1 SGHTA and CDR2 FQGTGA. This CDR3 has 15 amino acids. Trimming shortened V by 1 base and J by 1 base, and 10 bases separated the two germline ends. The CDR3 here is CASSLRRGSQETQYF. The CDR3 nucleotides read TGTGCCAGCAGCTTAAGACGCGGCAGCCAAGAGACCCAGTACTTC.

This clone was detected only a few times. J is TRBJ2-1 and V is TRBV6-5, with TRBD2 matching over 8 bases. With V trimmed by 7 bases and J by 6 bases, 8 bases remained unmatched. In germline, CDR1 is MNHEY, CDR2 SVGAGI. The CDR3 has 14 amino acids. For the CDR3, the DNA is TGTGCCAGCAACCACGGGGGGGCTGTCAATGAGCAGTTCTTC. This gives the protein CASNHGGAVNEQFF.

This clone has more than one count but fewer than ten. The chain is built from TRBV2 and TRBJ2-2, with D perhaps TRBD1 (5 bases). The CDR3 has 16 amino acids. Germline assignment: CDR1 SNHLY and CDR2 FYNNEI. Between the trimmed V and J ends, which lost 4 bases and 5 bases, there was a span of 17 bases. CDR3 sequence reads: CASSVGAGSGTGELFF. The CDR3 bases are TGTGCCAGCAGTGTTGGGGCAGGTTCGGGTACCGGGGAGCTGTTTTTT.

This clone was seen only a few times. This specimen includes other DNA sequences encoding the same CDR3. The chain has TRBV20-1 and TRBJ1-1, with a possible D match to TRBD1 (5 bases). The V end was cut by 7 bases, the J end by 2 bases, with 8 bases between. Germline V gives CDR1 DFQATT, CDR2 SNEGSKA (reference sequence). The CDR3 contains 11 residues. CDR3 residues: CSVGANTEAFF. As DNA, the CDR3 is TGCAGTGTCGGGGCCAACACTGAAGCTTTCTTT.

The CDR3 reads CASSIRQGSYNEQFF. CDR3 bases: TGTGCCAGTAGTATTCGGCAGGGGTCCTACAATGAGCAGTTCTTC. The gene calls are TRBV19 and TRBJ2-1, with D perhaps TRBD1 (6 bases). Trimming left V 3 bases short and J 1 base short, with 10 bases between. The germline CDR1 and CDR2 sequences are LNHDA and SQIVND (reference sequence). The CDR3 sequence is 15 residues long.

This clone was recorded a few times. This chain links TRBV6-6 with TRBJ2-7, with 10 bases matching TRBD1. With V trimmed by 6 bases and J by 7 bases, 12 bases remained unmatched. In germline, CDR1 is MNHNY, CDR2 SVGAGI (reference sequence). The CDR3 extends over 15 amino acids. CDR3 DNA sequence: TGTGCCAGCAGCCCCGTGGGACAGGGGTCGAGTGAGCAGTACTTC. Protein: CASSPVGQGSSEQYF.

The V and J genes are TRBV28 and TRBJ2-7; tentatively, D is TRBD2 (6 bases). The CDR3 is 14 residues long. V was trimmed by 2 bases and J by 4 bases, leaving 12 bases between them. Germline CDR1 reads MDHEN; CDR2 reads SYDVKM. The CDR3 DNA reads as TGTGCCAGCAGTTTACCTGGGGGGATTTACGAGCAGTACTTC. Encoded protein: CASSLPGGIYEQYF.